A single sample is the source of the 4 T cell receptor beta chains below, sequenced in a study of CD8+ T cells in alopecia areata. After isolation, RNA underwent reverse transcription to generate cDNA as the sequencing template. The table came from immunoSEQ multiplex PCR; TCRdb's copy has only in-frame clones and leaves some out. This set yields approximately 110,000 clones and no singletons; the top ten hold roughly a fifth. Sequencing used lesional skin. The source is a C3H/HeJ mouse with alopecia areata. Mice of this strain are of MHC haplotype H2-k.

On this clone: Germline and genes here are mouse. Read coverage stops 4 residues before the CDR3 terminus; the germline J gene supplies the remainder. The rearrangement links TRBV19 to TRBJ2-5; TRBD2 matches 9 bases. The CDR3 has 15 amino acids. V dropped 2 bases and J dropped 1; count of bases not matched to a gene: 2. Germline V CDR1 and CDR2: FNHDT, SITEND (reference sequence). This CDR3 is CASSMLGGDQDTQYF. CDR3 bases read: TGTGCCAGCAGTATGCTGGGGGGGGACCAAGAC.

As regards this clone: The protein in this entry is translated from the DNA; at residue 12 it differs from the protein listed in TCRdb. Gene names follow the mouse nomenclature. The read falls 3 residues short of the CDR3 end, and the missing part is taken from the germline J gene. The chain joins TRBV17 to TRBJ1-6; D is possibly TRBD1 (6 bases). TRBJ1-6 is known as an ORF, though its function is uncertain. Germline V gene data show CDR1 as MNHDT and CDR2 as YYDKIL. The CDR3 is 15 residues long. The V end lost 0 bases, the J end lost 3 bases, and 6 bases lay between the germline ends. Incomplete CDR3 DNA: TGTGCTAGCAGTAGAGACAGGGGCTATAATTCGCCC. Translated: CASSRDRGYNSP. The full CDR3 sequence reads CASSRDRGYNSPLYF.

This clone was seen at least ten times. The gene names here belong to mouse. The read stops 4 residues short of the end of the CDR3; the missing end is completed from the germline J gene. This rearrangement joins TRBV13-3 to TRBJ1-4; 8 bases match TRBD1. Germline loops: CDR1 NNHDY, CDR2 SYVADS. CDR3 size: 15 residues. The part of the CDR3 DNA that was read is TGTGCCAGCAGTGATGCAGCAGGGGGCGGCGAA. Translation: CASSDAAGGGE. The full CDR3 reads CASSDAAGGGERLFF.

Worth noting for this clone: Each gene name is a mouse one. The CDR3 end lies 4 residues beyond the end of the read and is filled in from the germline J gene. The rearrangement joins TRBV16 to TRBJ2-5; 8 nucleotides agree with TRBD2. Germline V CDR1 and CDR2: SGHSA, FRNQAP. CDR3 size: 14 residues. CDR3 in amino acids: CASSLGGREDTQYF. Incomplete CDR3 DNA: TGTGCAAGCAGCTTGGGGGGGCGCGAAGAC.